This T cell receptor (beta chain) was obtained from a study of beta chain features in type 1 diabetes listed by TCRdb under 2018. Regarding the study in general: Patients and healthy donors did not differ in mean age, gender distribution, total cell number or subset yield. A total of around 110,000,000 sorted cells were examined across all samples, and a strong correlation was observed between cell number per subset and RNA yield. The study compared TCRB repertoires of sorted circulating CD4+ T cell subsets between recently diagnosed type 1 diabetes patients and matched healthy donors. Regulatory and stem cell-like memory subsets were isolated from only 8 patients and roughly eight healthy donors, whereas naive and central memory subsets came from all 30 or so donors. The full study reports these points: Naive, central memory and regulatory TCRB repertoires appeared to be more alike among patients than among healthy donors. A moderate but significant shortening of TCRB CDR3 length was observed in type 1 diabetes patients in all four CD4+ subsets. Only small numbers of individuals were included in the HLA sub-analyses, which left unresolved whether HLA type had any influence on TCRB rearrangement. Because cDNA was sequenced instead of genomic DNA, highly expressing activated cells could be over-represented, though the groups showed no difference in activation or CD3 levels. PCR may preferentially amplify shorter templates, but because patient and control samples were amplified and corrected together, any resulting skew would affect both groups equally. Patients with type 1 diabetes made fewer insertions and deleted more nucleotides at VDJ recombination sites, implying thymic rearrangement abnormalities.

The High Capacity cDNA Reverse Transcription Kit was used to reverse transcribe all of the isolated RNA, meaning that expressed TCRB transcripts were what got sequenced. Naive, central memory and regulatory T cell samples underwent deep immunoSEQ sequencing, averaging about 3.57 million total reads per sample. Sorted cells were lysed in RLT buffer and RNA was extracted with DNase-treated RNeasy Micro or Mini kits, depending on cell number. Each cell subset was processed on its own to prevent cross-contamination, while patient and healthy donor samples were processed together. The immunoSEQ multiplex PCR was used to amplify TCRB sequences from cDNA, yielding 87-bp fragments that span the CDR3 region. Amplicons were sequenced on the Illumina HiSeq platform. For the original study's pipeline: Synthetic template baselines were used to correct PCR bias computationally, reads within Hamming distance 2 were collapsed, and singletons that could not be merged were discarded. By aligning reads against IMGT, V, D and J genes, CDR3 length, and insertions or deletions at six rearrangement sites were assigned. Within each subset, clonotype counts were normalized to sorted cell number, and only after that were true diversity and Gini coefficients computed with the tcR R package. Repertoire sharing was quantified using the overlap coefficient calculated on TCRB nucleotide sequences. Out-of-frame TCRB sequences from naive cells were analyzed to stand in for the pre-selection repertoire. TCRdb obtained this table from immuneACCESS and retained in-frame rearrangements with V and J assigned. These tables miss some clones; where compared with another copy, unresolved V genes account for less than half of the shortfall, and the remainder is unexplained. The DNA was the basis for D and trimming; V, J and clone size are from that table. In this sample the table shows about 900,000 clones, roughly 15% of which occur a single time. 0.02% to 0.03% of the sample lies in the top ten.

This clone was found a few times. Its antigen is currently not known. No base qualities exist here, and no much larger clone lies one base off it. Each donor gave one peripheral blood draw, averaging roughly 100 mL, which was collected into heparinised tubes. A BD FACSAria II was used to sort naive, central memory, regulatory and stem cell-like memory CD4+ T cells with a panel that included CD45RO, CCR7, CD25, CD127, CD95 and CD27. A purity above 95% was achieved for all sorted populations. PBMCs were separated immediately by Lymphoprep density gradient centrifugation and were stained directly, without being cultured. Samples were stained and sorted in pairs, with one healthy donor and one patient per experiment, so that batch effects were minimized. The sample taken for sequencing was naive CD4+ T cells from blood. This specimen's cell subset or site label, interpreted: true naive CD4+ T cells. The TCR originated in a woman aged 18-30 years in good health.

The DNA is TGTGCCAGCAGTACAACTGGACAGGGGAGGGAAAAACTGTTTTTT. Translated, this is CASSTTGQGREKLFF. The sequence links TRBV28 to TRBJ1-4; the central 9 bases match TRBD1. Trimming removed 5 bases from V and 8 bases from J; the gene matches leave 9 bases unexplained. The CDR3 spans 15 residues, from the cysteine through the phenylalanine. Just CDR3 DNA is preserved here, 45 bases in frame from base 1. The germline V gene supplies CDR1 MDHEN and CDR2 SYDVKM.